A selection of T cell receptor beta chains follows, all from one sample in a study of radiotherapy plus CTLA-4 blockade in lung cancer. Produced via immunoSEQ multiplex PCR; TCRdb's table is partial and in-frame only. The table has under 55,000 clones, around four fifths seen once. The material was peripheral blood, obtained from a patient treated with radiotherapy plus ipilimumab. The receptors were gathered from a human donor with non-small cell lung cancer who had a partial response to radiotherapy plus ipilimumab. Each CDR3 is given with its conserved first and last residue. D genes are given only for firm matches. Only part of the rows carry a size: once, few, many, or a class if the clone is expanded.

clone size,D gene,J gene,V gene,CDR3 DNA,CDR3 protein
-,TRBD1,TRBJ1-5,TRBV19,TGTGCCAGTAGTGAGATCGGGACAGGGGACAATCAGCCCCAGCATTTT,CASSEIGTGDNQPQHF
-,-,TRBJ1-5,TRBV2,TGTGCCAGCAGGCGGGATAATCAGCCCCAGCATTTT,CASRRDNQPQHF
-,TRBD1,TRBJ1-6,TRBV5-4,TGTGCCAGCAGCCCAAGACAGGGGAATTCACCCCTCCACTTT,CASSPRQGNSPLHF
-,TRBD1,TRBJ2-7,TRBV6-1,TGTGCCAGCAGTGTAAGGGACAGGGAGGTTTACGAGCAGTACTTC,CASSVRDREVYEQYF
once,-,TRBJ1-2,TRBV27,TGTGCCAGCAGTCCGCCAGGGTACTATGGCTACACCTTC,CASSPPGYYGYTF
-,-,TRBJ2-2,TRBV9,TGTGCCAGCAGCGTAGGAACCAGGGGAGTAACCGGGGAGCTGTTTTTT,CASSVGTRGVTGELFF
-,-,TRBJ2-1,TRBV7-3,TGTGCCAGCAGCTTAACGAATAGGGGAACCAACAATGAGCAGTTCTTC,CASSLTNRGTNNEQFF
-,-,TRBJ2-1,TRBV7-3,TGTGCCAGCAGCTTAACTACCACATACAATGAGCAGTTCTTC,CASSLTTTYNEQFF
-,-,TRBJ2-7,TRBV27,TGTGCCACCAGTCGGAGGACGGGCGTGTACGAGCAGTACTTC,CATSRRTGVYEQYF
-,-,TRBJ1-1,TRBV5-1,TGCGCCAGCAGCTTCACCCCGACAGGAGAGAACACTGAAGCTTTCTTT,CASSFTPTGENTEAFF
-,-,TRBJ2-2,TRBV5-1,TGCGCCAGCAGCTTGTTTAGAGCTCCCACCGGGGAGCTGTTTTTT,CASSLFRAPTGELFF
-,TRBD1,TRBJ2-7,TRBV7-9,TGTGCCAGCAGCCCCCGGACAGGGGGCTTGCAGTACTTC,CASSPRTGGLQYF
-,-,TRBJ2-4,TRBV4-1,TGCGCCAGCAGCCAAGGGACAGTTCCTCAGTACTTC,CASSQGTVPQYF
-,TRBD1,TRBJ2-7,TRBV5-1,TGCGCCAGCAGCTTGGAGGGACAGGGATCGAGGGAGCAGTACTTC,CASSLEGQGSREQYF
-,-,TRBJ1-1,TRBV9,TGTGCCAGCAGCGCAAGGGCGGGGAGTTCTGAAGCTTTCTTT,CASSARAGSSEAFF
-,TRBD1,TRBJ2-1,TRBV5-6,TGTGCCAGCTCCTCACAGGGGGCTATCTACAATGAGCAGTTCTTC,CASSSQGAIYNEQFF
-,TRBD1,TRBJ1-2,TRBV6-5,TGTGCCAGCAGTTACTCGAAGGGGGCAGGCTACACCTTC,CASSYSKGAGYTF
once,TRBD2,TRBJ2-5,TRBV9,TGTGCCAGCAGCGTAGGACTTAAGCGGGGAGAAGAGACCCAGTACTTC,CASSVGLKRGEETQYF
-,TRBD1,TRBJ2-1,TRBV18,TGTGCCAGCTCATCCCAGGGGGTCAAGAATGAGCAGTTCTTC,CASSSQGVKNEQFF
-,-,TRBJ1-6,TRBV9,TGTGCCAGCAGCGTAGCCCCCGGTTCACCCCTCCACTTT,CASSVAPGSPLHF
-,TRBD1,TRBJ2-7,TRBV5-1,TGCGCCAGCAGCTTGGTGGGACAGGGCGTATACGAGCAGTACTTC,CASSLVGQGVYEQYF
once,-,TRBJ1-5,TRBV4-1,TGCGCCAGCAGCCAAGACCCGACTCGGGTTGGCAATCAGCCCCAGCATTTT,CASSQDPTRVGNQPQHF
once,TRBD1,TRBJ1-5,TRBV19,TGTGCCAGTAGTCCGCGGACAGGGTCGGACAATCAGCCCCAGCATTTT,CASSPRTGSDNQPQHF
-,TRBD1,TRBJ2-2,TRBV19,TGTGCCAGTAGTGCCCCGGGACAGGCCAAAACCGGGGAGCTGTTTTTT,CASSAPGQAKTGELFF
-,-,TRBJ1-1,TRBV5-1,TGCGCCAGCAGCTTGCTAGAAAAGATGGAAGCTTTCTTT,CASSLLEKMEAFF
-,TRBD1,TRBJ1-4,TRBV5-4,TGTGCCAGCAGCAATCGGACAGGGGGAAGTGAAAAACTGTTTTTT,CASSNRTGGSEKLFF
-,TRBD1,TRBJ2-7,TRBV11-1,TGTGCCAGCTCCGGGACAGGGGGAGGCGAGCAGTACTTC,CASSGTGGGEQYF
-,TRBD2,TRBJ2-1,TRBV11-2,TGTGCCAGCAGAATAGCGGGGGTCGCGAATGAGCAGTTCTTC,CASRIAGVANEQFF
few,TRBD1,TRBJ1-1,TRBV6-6,TGTGCCAGCAGTGTGGGACAGGGAGTCAGAGCTTTCTTT,CASSVGQGVRAFF
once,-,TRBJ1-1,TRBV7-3,TGTGCCAGCAGCTTGGGAGCCGAGAACACTGAAGCTTTCTTT,CASSLGAENTEAFF
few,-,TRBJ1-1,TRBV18,TGTGCCAGCTTGACAGCTTCTAAGAACACTGAAGCTTTCTTT,CASLTASKNTEAFF
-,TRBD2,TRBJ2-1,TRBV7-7,TGTGCCAGCAGCCTGGATAGCGGGGTTGTGTCCTACAATGAGCAGTTCTTC,CASSLDSGVVSYNEQFF
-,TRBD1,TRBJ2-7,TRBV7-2,TGTGCCAGCAGTTCGTCCCACAGGGGGCGCTACGAGCAGTACTTC,CASSSSHRGRYEQYF
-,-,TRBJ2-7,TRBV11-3,TGTGCCAGCAGCTTAGGGCGGGGGCCCTACGAGCAGTACTTC,CASSLGRGPYEQYF
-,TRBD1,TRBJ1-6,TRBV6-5,TGTGCCAGCAGTAACAGGGGGCAGAATTCACCCCTCCACTTT,CASSNRGQNSPLHF
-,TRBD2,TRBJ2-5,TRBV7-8,TGTGCCAGCAGCTTTAGGACTAGCGGGCCCCAAGAGACCCAGTACTTC,CASSFRTSGPQETQYF
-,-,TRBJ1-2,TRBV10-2,TGCGCCACCCTCCCGGGGGGCCAGGGCTATGGCTACACCTTC,CATLPGGQGYGYTF
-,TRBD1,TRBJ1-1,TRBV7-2,TGTGCCAGCAGCTTACTTGGACAGGGCTTGAACACTGAAGCTTTCTTT,CASSLLGQGLNTEAFF
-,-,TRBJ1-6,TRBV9,TGTGCCAGCAGCGTAGTGGGGGGTTCACCCCTCCACTTT,CASSVVGGSPLHF
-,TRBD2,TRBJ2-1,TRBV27,TGTGCCAGCAGTTCCGGACTAGCGGGGGGGAAAAGCTACAATGAGCAGTTCTTC,CASSSGLAGGKSYNEQFF
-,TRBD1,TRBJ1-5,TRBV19,TGTGCCAGTAGTATAAACAGGGGTGGCCAGCCCCAGCATTTT,CASSINRGGQPQHF
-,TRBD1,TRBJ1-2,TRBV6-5,TGTGCCAGCAGGCCCCGGGACAGGGGAAGCTATGGCTACACCTTC,CASRPRDRGSYGYTF
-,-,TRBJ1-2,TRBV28,TGTGCCAGCAGGGACAGACACTATGGCTACACCTTC,CASRDRHYGYTF